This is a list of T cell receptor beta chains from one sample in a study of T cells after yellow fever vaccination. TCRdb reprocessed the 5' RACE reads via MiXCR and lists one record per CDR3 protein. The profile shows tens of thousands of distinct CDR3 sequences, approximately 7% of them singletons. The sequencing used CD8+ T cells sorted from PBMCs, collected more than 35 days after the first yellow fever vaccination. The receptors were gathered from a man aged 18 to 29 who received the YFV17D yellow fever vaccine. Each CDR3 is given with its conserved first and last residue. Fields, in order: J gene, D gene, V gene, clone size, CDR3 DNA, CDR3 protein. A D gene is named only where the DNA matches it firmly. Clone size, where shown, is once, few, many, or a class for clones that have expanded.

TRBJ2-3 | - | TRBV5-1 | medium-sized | TGCGCCAGCAGCCCGGGGCCAGATACGCAGTATTTT | CASSPGPDTQYF
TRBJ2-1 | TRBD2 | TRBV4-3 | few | TGCGCCAGCAGCCAAGACAGCGGGGGGCTGTCCGGTGAGCAGTTCTTC | CASSQDSGGLSGEQFF
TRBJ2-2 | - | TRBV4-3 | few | TGCGCCAGCAGCCAAGATGAAACTAGCTTGATCGCCGGGGAGCTGTTTTTT | CASSQDETSLIAGELFF
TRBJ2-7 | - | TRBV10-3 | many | TGTGCCATCAGTGAGGGCGGTTTCTACGAGCAGTACTTC | CAISEGGFYEQYF
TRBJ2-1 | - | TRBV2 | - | TGTGCCAGCAGTGATGGACTCCGCAATGAGCAGTTCTTC | CASSDGLRNEQFF
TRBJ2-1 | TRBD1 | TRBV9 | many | TGTGCCAGCAGCCCCCGTTCCGGGACAGTAAATGAGCAGTTCTTC | CASSPRSGTVNEQFF
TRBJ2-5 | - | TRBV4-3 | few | TGCGCCAGCAGCCAAGAAATCGGGGGAGCCGAAGAGACCCAGTACTTC | CASSQEIGGAEETQYF
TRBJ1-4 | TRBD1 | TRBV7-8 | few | TGTGCCAGCAGAGCTAGAGGGACAGGGGGCCCTAATGAAAAACTGTTTTTT | CASRARGTGGPNEKLFF
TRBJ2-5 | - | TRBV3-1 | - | TGTGCCAGCAGCCAAGAGTCCAGGGCGAGGGAGACCCAGTACTTC | CASSQESRARETQYF
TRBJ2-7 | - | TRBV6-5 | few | TGTGCCAGCAGTTTCCTAGGGGCGTTTGAGCAGTACTTC | CASSFLGAFEQYF
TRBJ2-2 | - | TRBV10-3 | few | TGTGCCGTCCAGGGGAAGGAGAACACCGGGGAGCTGTTTTTT | CAVQGKENTGELFF
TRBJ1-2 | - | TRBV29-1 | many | TGCAGCGTTGAAGATCTAGGGGTCGCTGGCTACACCTTC | CSVEDLGVAGYTF
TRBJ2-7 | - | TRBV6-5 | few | TGTGCCAGCAGTTACTCGAGGACCTTACTGGGGGAGCAGTACTTC | CASSYSRTLLGEQYF
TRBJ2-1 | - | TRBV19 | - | TGTGCCAGTAGCCCAGGGGCCCTGGGCTATGAGCAGTTCTTC | CASSPGALGYEQFF
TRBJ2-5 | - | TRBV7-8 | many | TGTGCCAGCAGCTTCCCTAGCCTGGGGCAGGAAGAGACCCAGTACTTC | CASSFPSLGQEETQYF
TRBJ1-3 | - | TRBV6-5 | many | TGTGCCAGCAGTTACGTAGACAAAGGGTTTAGCGCCATATATTTT | CASSYVDKGFSAIYF
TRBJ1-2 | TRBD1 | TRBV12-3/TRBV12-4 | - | TGTGCCAGCAGTCCCGGGGACAGGGGAGATGGCTACACCTTC | CASSPGDRGDGYTF
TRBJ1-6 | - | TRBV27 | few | TGTGCCAGCAGTTTATATCTGGGGACACCCCTCCACTTT | CASSLYLGTPLHF
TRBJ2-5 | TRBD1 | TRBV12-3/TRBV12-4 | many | TGTGCCAGCAGCGGGGGACAGGGAGCTCCAGAGACCCAGTACTTC | CASSGGQGAPETQYF
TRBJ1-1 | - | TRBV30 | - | TGTGCCTGGACCATGGGCGGGTCGGCTTTCTTT | CAWTMGGSAFF
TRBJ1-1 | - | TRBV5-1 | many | TGCGCCAGCAGCTTGTGGGGGGGAGACAGGTACACTGAAGCTTTCTTT | CASSLWGGDRYTEAFF
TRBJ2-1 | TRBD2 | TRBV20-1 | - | TGCAGTGCTAGAGTCGAAATGACTAGCGGGGGGTACAATGGGCAGTTCTTC | CSARVEMTSGGYNGQFF
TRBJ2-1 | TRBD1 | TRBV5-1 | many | TGCGCCAGCAGCTTGGGACAGGGGGGTAATGAGCAGTTCTTC | CASSLGQGGNEQFF
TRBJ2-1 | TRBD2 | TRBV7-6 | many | TGTGCCAGCAGCTTGCGGACTAGCGGGGGAGACAATGAGCAGTTCTTC | CASSLRTSGGDNEQFF
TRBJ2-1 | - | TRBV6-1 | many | TGTGCCAGCAAGGTTTCTGCTTCGCTAGCACATGAGCAGTTCTTC | CASKVSASLAHEQFF
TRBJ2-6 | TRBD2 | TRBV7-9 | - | TGTGCCAGCGGCGGGAGAACAGAGGTAACTGGGGCCAACGTCCTGACTTTC | CASGGRTEVTGANVLTF
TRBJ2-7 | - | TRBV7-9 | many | TGTGCCAGCAGCTCATTATCATACGAGCAGTACTTC | CASSSLSYEQYF
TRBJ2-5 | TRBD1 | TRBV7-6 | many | TGTGCCAGCAGCTTAGGGGGGACAGGGGACCAAGAGACCCAGTACTTC | CASSLGGTGDQETQYF
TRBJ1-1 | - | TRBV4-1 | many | TGCGCCAGCAGCCCCCGGGAGGTCACTGAAGCTTTCTTT | CASSPREVTEAFF
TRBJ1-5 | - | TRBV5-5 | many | TGTGCCAGCAGCGCCGACAGGCCTAATCAGCCCCAGCATTTT | CASSADRPNQPQHF
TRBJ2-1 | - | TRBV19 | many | TGTGCCAGTAGTAGGCGGTCTACGGATGAGCAGTTCTTC | CASSRRSTDEQFF
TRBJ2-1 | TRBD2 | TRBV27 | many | TGTGCCAGCTCGGCCCTGGCGGGGGGTGGTAATGAGCAGTTCTTC | CASSALAGGGNEQFF
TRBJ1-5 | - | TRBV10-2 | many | TGCGCCAGCACCGAGGGTATGGGGCCGGGGAATCAGCCCCAGCATTTT | CASTEGMGPGNQPQHF
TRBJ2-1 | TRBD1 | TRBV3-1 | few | TGTGCCAGCAGCCAAGATAGGCTCCGGGACAGGAGAATCAATGAGCAGTTCTTC | CASSQDRLRDRRINEQFF
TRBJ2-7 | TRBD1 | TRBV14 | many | TGTGCCAGCAGCCAGGACAGGGGGGCAGACGAGCAGTACTTC | CASSQDRGADEQYF
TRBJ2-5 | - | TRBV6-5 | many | TGTGCCAGCAGTCCAGGGGTAGAGACCCAGTACTTC | CASSPGVETQYF
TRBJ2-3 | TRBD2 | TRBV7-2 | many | TGTGCCAGCAGCTTAGTGACTAGCGGGGGGGCAGATACGCAGTATTTT | CASSLVTSGGADTQYF
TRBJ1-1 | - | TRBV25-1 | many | TGTGCCAGCAGTGAGTCTAAGGACGCGAACACTGAAGCTTTCTTT | CASSESKDANTEAFF
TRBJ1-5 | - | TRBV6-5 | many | TGTGCCAGCAGTTACTCGAACACCAATCAGCCCCAGCATTTT | CASSYSNTNQPQHF
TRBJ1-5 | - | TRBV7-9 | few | TGTGCCAGCAGCCACACGGTTAGCAATCAGCCCCAGCATTTT | CASSHTVSNQPQHF
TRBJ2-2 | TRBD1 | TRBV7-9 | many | TGTGCCAGCAGCTCGAACGGACAGGGGAACACCGGGGAGCTGTTTTTT | CASSSNGQGNTGELFF
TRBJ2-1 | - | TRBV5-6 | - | TGTGCCAGCAGCTTGGAATCAGGGTGGGGACGTGAGCAGTTCTTC | CASSLESGWGREQFF
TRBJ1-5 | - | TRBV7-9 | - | TGTGCCAGCAGCTTAGCTCCGGGACCCAATCAGCCCCAGCATTTT | CASSLAPGPNQPQHF
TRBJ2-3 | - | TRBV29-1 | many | TGCAGCGTTGGTCAGCCAGTCATAGGGACAGATACGCAGTATTTT | CSVGQPVIGTDTQYF
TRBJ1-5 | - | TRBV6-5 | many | TGTGCCAGCACCAAAGACGGCTACGGGTTAAATCAGCCCCAGCATTTT | CASTKDGYGLNQPQHF
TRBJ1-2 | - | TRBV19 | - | TGTGCCAGTGGAACAGCGTACTATGGCTACACCTTC | CASGTAYYGYTF
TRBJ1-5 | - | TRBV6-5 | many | TGTGCCAGCAGCCCTACCCTAGGGGTCACTCAGCCCCAGCATTTT | CASSPTLGVTQPQHF
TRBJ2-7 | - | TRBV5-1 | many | TGCGCCAGCAGCTTGGGGTCAGGGAGCTACGAGCAGTACTTC | CASSLGSGSYEQYF
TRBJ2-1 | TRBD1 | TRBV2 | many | TGTGCCAGCAGTGAACTCGGGGAGGGACAGGGCCACAATGAGCAGTTCTTC | CASSELGEGQGHNEQFF
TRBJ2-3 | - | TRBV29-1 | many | TGCAGCGTTGTGACACCAGACACAGATACGCAGTATTTT | CSVVTPDTDTQYF
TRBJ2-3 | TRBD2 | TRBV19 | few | TGTGCCAGTAGTACGGGGGGGCCGGTGGATACGCAGTATTTT | CASSTGGPVDTQYF
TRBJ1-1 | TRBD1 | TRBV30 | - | TGTGCCTGGAGTGGGGACAGCCAACTCACTGAAGCTTTCTTT | CAWSGDSQLTEAFF
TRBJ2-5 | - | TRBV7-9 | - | TGTGCCAGCAGCTTAAATACCGGGACATCCCGGCGAACCCAGTACTTC | CASSLNTGTSRRTQYF